What follows are 26 T cell receptor beta chains derived from one specimen sequenced in a study of control samples from healthy donors and cancer patients. TCRdb's copy holds only in-frame clones and misses some; the assay was immunoSEQ multiplex PCR. The data show 120,000 or so clones, around 90% seen once. What was sequenced was blood. These receptors came from a man in his forties or fifties in good health.

The rearrangement joins TRBV18 to TRBJ2-7; weak D call: TRBD1 (6 bases). Trimming left V 2 bases short and J 3 bases short, with 8 bases between. CDR3 length equals 13 residues. In germline, CDR1 is KGHSH, CDR2 LQKENI. CDR3 loop: CASSPTQGYEQYF. The CDR3 nucleotides read TGTGCCAGCTCACCAACACAGGGCTACGAGCAGTACTTC.

V is TRBV5-8 and J is TRBJ1-5; weak D call: TRBD1 (5 bases). Trimming removed 4 bases from V and 6 bases from J, with 23 bases in between. The CDR3 is 17 amino acids. Germline-derived CDR1 and CDR2 are SGHTS and YDEGEE. The CDR3 nucleotides are TGTGCCAGCAGCGCTTCAGGGTATTCGTCAAGTTTTCAGCCCCAGCATTTT. It specifies CASSASGYSSSFQPQHF.

This chain connects TRBV19 to TRBJ2-2; D is uncertain. Deletions cut 3 bases from V and 4 bases from J, with 0 bases between. CDR3 length equals 11 residues. Germline values: CDR1 LNHDA, CDR2 SQIVND (reference sequence). CDR3 sequence reads: CASSITGELFF. In DNA, the CDR3 is TGTGCCAGTAGTATCACCGGGGAGCTGTTTTTT.

The chain is built from TRBV21-1 and TRBJ1-5; TRBD1, the table's D call, was not compared with the DNA. TRBV21-1 counts as a pseudogene. The CDR3 consists of 21 residues. The CDR3 nucleotides are TGTGCCAGCAGCGCTGGTGAATTGCCGGGACAGGGCCTTTATAGCAATCAGCCCCAGCATTTT. It codes for CASSAGELPGQGLYSNQPQHF.

The chain carries TRBV6-6 and TRBJ1-1; D call uncertain. The V and J ends lost 5 bases and 1 base respectively, with 8 bases between them. The CDR3 runs 13 residues. The germline CDR1 and CDR2 sequences are MNHNY and SVGAGI (reference sequence). The CDR3 reads CASSPNWNTEAFF. CDR3 bases: TGTGCCAGCAGTCCGAATTGGAACACTGAAGCTTTCTTT.

The gene calls are TRBV11-2 and TRBJ1-2; D ambiguous. V was cut by 2 bases and J by 5 bases, with 3 bases left in between. The CDR3 covers 11 residues. Germline CDR1 and CDR2: SGHAT and FQNNGV. The CDR3 is CASSLQYGYTF. The CDR3 DNA reads TGTGCCAGCAGCTTACAGTATGGCTACACCTTC.

This clone was seen at least ten times. The V call is TRBV10-1, the J call TRBJ2-5, with 9 bases fitting TRBD2. This CDR3 contains 16 residues. Germline loops: CDR1 WNHNN, CDR2 SYGVQD (reference sequence). Trimming cost V 3 bases and J 5 bases; bases outside gene matches: 10. The CDR3 loop is CASSDASGEARETQYF. Here the CDR3 DNA reads TGCGCCAGCAGTGATGCTAGCGGGGAGGCTCGCGAGACCCAGTACTTC.

The J gene is TRBJ2-7, the V gene TRBV6-5; perhaps TRBD2 as D (6 bases). Germline CDR1 reads MNHEY; CDR2 reads SVGAGI. V lost 2 bases to trimming and J lost 6 bases, with 11 bases between them. CDR3 size: 13 residues. CDR3 sequence (DNA): TGTGCCAGCAGTTACCGTCGGGGACTCGAGCAGTACTTC. Protein: CASSYRRGLEQYF.

The V and J genes are TRBV15 and TRBJ1-1; no reliable D call. Trimming removed 0 bases from V and 11 bases from J, with 13 bases in between. The CDR3 covers 13 residues. The germline gives CDR1 LNHNV, CDR2 YYDKDF (reference sequence). CDR3 sequence (DNA): TGTGCCACCAGCAGAGATGAGGTAGGGTGGGCTTTCTTT. This encodes CATSRDEVGWAFF.

V is TRBV6-6 and J is TRBJ2-7; D could derive from TRBD1 or TRBD2 (5 bases each). Trimming cost V 10 bases and J 3 bases, with 16 bases left between them. CDR3 size: 13 residues. The germline V gene encodes CDR1 MNHNY and CDR2 SVGAGI (reference sequence). Written as DNA, the CDR3 is TGTGCCACCCTGGGACCGACCGTCTACGAGCAGTACTTC. Amino acids: CATLGPTVYEQYF.

The chain links TRBV6-1 to TRBJ1-2, with D possibly matching TRBD1 (5 bases). Between the trimmed V and J ends, which lost 2 bases and 2 bases, there was a span of 9 bases. The CDR3 spans 14 residues. Germline V CDR1 and CDR2: MNHNS, SASEGT. The CDR3 DNA follows: TGTGCCAGCAGTGAAACTGGGGCCAACTATGGCTACACCTTC. This translates into CASSETGANYGYTF.

V gene TRBV30 combines with J gene TRBJ2-5; 8 bases line up with TRBD2. V lost 3 bases, J lost 2 bases, and 8 bases stayed unmatched. This CDR3 is built from 15 residues. The germline V gene encodes CDR1 GTSNPN and CDR2 SVGIG (reference sequence). Here the CDR3 DNA reads TGTGCCTGGAGAGAGGGCGCGGGGGGACAAGAGACCCAGTACTTC. Translating gives CAWREGAGGQETQYF.

The table lists this clone with a few counts. This CDR3 reads CASSLKTGVYEQYF. The CDR3 bases are TGCGCCAGCAGCTTGAAGACAGGGGTCTACGAGCAGTACTTC. The V and J genes are TRBV5-1 and TRBJ2-7, with TRBD1 identical over 8 bases. The V and J ends lost 1 base and 3 bases, in that order; junction bases with no gene match: 3. Germline loops: CDR1 SGHRS, CDR2 YFSETQ. CDR3 length: 14 residues.

This clone was observed a single time. The genes are TRBV18 and TRBJ1-3, with TRBD1 as a possible D gene (5 bases). This CDR3 region has 16 residues. CDR1 is KGHSH, CDR2 LQKENI, per germline. V gave up 4 bases and J gave up 0 bases, with 13 bases separating them. The CDR3 protein is CASSLPTASSGNTIYF. CDR3 bases: TGTGCCAGCTCACTACCGACAGCCAGCTCTGGAAACACCATATATTTT.

The J gene is TRBJ1-5, the V gene TRBV19; TRBD1 agrees at 7 bases. With 5 bases clipped from V and 2 bases from J, the junction kept 3 bases outside the gene matches. Germline CDR1 is LNHDA and CDR2 is SQIVND (reference sequence). The CDR3 is made up of 14 amino acids. The CDR3 region is CASSHTGGNQPQHF. CDR3 in DNA: TGTGCCAGTAGTCATACAGGGGGCAATCAGCCCCAGCATTTT. Supplemented by reference TRBV19 and TRBJ1-5, the full variable domain reads DGGITQSPKYLFRKEGQNVTLSCEQNLNHDAMYWYRQDPGQGLRLIYYSQIVNDFQKGDIAEGYSVSREKKESFPLTVTSAQKNPTAFYLCASSHTGGNQPQHFGDGTRLSIL.

The rearrangement links TRBV14 to TRBJ1-2; a weak D match, TRBD1 (5 bases). The CDR3 is 15 residues long. Germline CDR1 reads SGHDN; CDR2 reads FVKESK. V lost 0 bases and J 0 bases, leaving 8 bases between the germline ends. In nucleotides, the CDR3 is TGTGCCAGCAGCCAAGACAGGGTCTCTAACTATGGCTACACCTTC. The encoded protein is CASSQDRVSNYGYTF.

The chain employs TRBV7-9 and TRBJ2-7; 10 bases line up with TRBD1. The ends lost 0 bases at V and 5 bases at J; junction bases unmatched: 10. The germline V gene has CDR1 SEHNR and CDR2 FQNEAQ (reference sequence). The CDR3 extends over 17 amino acids. The CDR3 loop reads CASSLANRGTGVNEQYF. Written as DNA, the CDR3 is TGTGCCAGCAGCTTAGCCAATCGGGGGACAGGGGTCAACGAGCAGTACTTC.

The chain joins TRBV24-1 to TRBJ2-3, with TRBD2 matching 9 bases. CDR3 length: 16 amino acids. Trimming at V came to 3 bases and at J to 4 bases, leaving 7 bases not matched to a gene. Germline V gives CDR1 KGHDR, CDR2 SFDVKD. CDR3 amino acids: CATSDTARGGPDTQYF. Here the CDR3 DNA reads TGTGCCACCAGTGATACGGCGCGGGGGGGACCAGATACGCAGTATTTT.

The CDR3 DNA reads as TGTGCCAGCACCTCCCCGGGACTAGCGGGCCCCCAGACCCAGTACTTC. Its protein product is CASTSPGLAGPQTQYF. This chain connects TRBV7-2 to TRBJ2-5; TRBD2 matches at 12 bases. Germline-derived CDR1 and CDR2 are SGHTA and FQGNSA. With 7 bases clipped from V and 6 bases from J, the junction kept 12 bases outside the gene matches. This CDR3 is built from 16 residues.

The chain uses TRBV29-1 and TRBJ2-1; TRBD1 might be the D (6 bases). Trimming took off 7 bases at V and 8 bases at J, with 15 bases between the two ends. Germline values: CDR1 SQVTM, CDR2 ANQGSEA. The CDR3 runs to 12 residues. The CDR3 here is CSGQGSLDEQFF. CDR3 sequence (DNA): TGCAGCGGTCAGGGGAGCCTCGATGAGCAGTTCTTC.

This clone appeared once. The chain is built from TRBV19 and TRBJ1-2, with TRBD1 as a possible D gene (5 bases). The CDR3 length is 15 residues. The V end was cut by 4 bases, the J end by 2 bases, with 14 bases between. Germline V gives CDR1 LNHDA, CDR2 SQIVND (reference sequence). CDR3 in amino acids: CASSTRQSLNYGYTF. CDR3 DNA sequence: TGTGCCAGTAGTACTAGACAGAGCCTAAACTATGGCTACACCTTC.

The gene calls are TRBV7-2 and TRBJ2-3; 9 nucleotides match TRBD1. The germline V gene has CDR1 SGHTA and CDR2 FQGNSA. The CDR3 extends over 16 amino acids. V was pared by 4 bases and J by 3 bases, with 8 bases of the junction left unmatched. CDR3 residues: CASSWGGTGLTDTQYF. Written as DNA, the CDR3 is TGTGCCAGCAGCTGGGGCGGGACAGGGTTAACAGATACGCAGTATTTT.

The CDR3, as DNA: TGTGCCAGCAGCTTACTGCGGCACCTGGATATGGGCTATGGCTACACCTTC. Amino acid sequence: CASSLLRHLDMGYGYTF. J is TRBJ1-2 and V is TRBV7-8; D is ambiguous. The CDR3 contains 17 residues. CDR1 SGHVS and CDR2 FQNEAQ come from the germline V gene. The V end was cut by 2 bases, the J end by 4 bases, with 20 bases between.

The chain is built from TRBV7-2 and TRBJ2-2, with a possible D match to TRBD1 (5 bases). The length of the CDR3 is 16 residues. Germline CDR1 reads SGHTA; CDR2 reads FQGNSA. V lost 1 base, J lost 6 bases, and 15 bases lay in between. The CDR3 loop reads CASSLVRVTVAGELFF. Here the CDR3 DNA reads TGTGCCAGCAGCTTAGTTCGGGTGACAGTGGCCGGGGAGCTGTTTTTT.

The chain recombines TRBV3-1 (or the pseudogene TRBV3-2) with TRBJ2-3; no clear D gene. The CDR3 covers 18 residues. Germline V lookup: CDR1 LGHDT, CDR2 YNNKEL (reference sequence). Deletions cut 0 bases from V and 5 bases from J, with 21 bases between. This CDR3 is CASSQDKGSLMKVDTQYF. DNA for the CDR3: TGTGCCAGCAGCCAAGATAAGGGTAGCTTGATGAAAGTAGATACGCAGTATTTT.

This chain connects TRBV14 to TRBJ2-5; unclear D gene. The CDR3 has 16 amino acids. V shed 0 bases and J shed 1 base, with 12 bases lying between them. Per germline, CDR1 SGHDN and CDR2 FVKESK. The DNA of the CDR3 is TGTGCCAGCAGCCAAGATCGGCTGGCAGTCCAAGAGACCCAGTACTTC. Its protein product is CASSQDRLAVQETQYF.